A selection of T cell receptor beta chains follows, all from one sample in a study of cytomegalovirus exposure and HLA in healthy donors. Produced via immunoSEQ multiplex PCR; TCRdb's table is partial and in-frame only. The sample contains approximately 100,000 clones, approximately 85% of which appear only once. Sequences were obtained from PBMCs. The receptor set was obtained from a middle-aged man in good health and CMV-seronegative. Each CDR3 is given with its conserved first and last residue. Each record gives: clone size, V gene, J gene, D gene, CDR3 DNA, CDR3 protein. D genes are given only for firm matches. Not all rows give a size; the values are once, few, many and, for expanded clones, a class.

-	TRBV5-1	TRBJ2-1	TRBD2	TGCGCCAGCAGCTTGCGGGGCCCCCGGGAGGGGCAGTTCTTC	CASSLRGPREGQFF
few	TRBV6-1	TRBJ1-2	TRBD1	TGTGCCAGCACCCTGACAGGGAGGGGCTACACCTTC	CASTLTGRGYTF
-	TRBV19	TRBJ2-7	-	TGTGCCAGTAGTGGGCTCTTCTACGAGCAGTACTTC	CASSGLFYEQYF
once	TRBV5-4	TRBJ1-2	-	TGTGCCAGCAGCTTGGCCGCAGCGATAAACTATGGCTACACCTTC	CASSLAAAINYGYTF
-	TRBV30	TRBJ1-2	TRBD1	TGTGCCATACTGGGGGACAGGGGGCGCGATTCCTATGGCTACACCTTC	CAILGDRGRDSYGYTF
-	TRBV6-1	TRBJ1-5	TRBD1	TGTGCCAGCAGTGATGGGGGACAGGGGGGAAGCAATCAGCCCCAGCATTTT	CASSDGGQGGSNQPQHF
-	TRBV7-9	TRBJ2-1	TRBD2	TGTGCCAGCAGCTCCTGGACTAGCGGGGTTCGGAATGAGCAGTTCTTC	CASSSWTSGVRNEQFF
-	TRBV4-2	TRBJ1-2	-	TGTGCCAGCAGCCCAGAGGGGAGAAACCGAAACTATGGCTACACCTTC	CASSPEGRNRNYGYTF
-	TRBV2	TRBJ2-6	TRBD1	TGTGCCAGGGCTGGACAGGGGACTGGGGCCAACGTCCTGACTTTC	CARAGQGTGANVLTF
-	TRBV5-1	TRBJ1-4	-	TGCGCCAGCAGCTTGGGGGTGCTCGACAGTGAAAAACTGTTTTTT	CASSLGVLDSEKLFF
-	TRBV7-9	TRBJ1-2	-	TGTGCCAGCAGCACCCGGACAGCTCCTGGCTACACCTTC	CASSTRTAPGYTF
few	TRBV2	TRBJ1-6	-	TGTGCCAGCAGTACAGGAGGGTGGGGAAATAATTCACCCCTCCACTTT	CASSTGGWGNNSPLHF
once	TRBV19	TRBJ1-2	TRBD1	TGTGCCAGTGCCATTTCCGGGACAGCCTATGGCTACACCTTC	CASAISGTAYGYTF
-	TRBV4-3	TRBJ1-5	TRBD1	TGCGCCAGCAGCCAAGATAGGACAGGGGGGCCCCAGCATTTT	CASSQDRTGGPQHF
-	TRBV2	TRBJ2-4	-	TGTGCCAGCAGTGTAGTTCTAGCCGCCAAAAACATTCAGTACTTC	CASSVVLAAKNIQYF
-	TRBV7-8	TRBJ1-2	-	TGTGCCAGCAGCCCGGAATCCTTTGACAGCTATGGCTACACCTTC	CASSPESFDSYGYTF
-	TRBV30	TRBJ1-2	TRBD1	TGTGCCTGGAGGGGGGGACAGGTCCCCAGTTGGTATGGCTACACCTTC	CAWRGGQVPSWYGYTF
-	TRBV5-1	TRBJ2-1	TRBD2	TGCGCCAGCAGCTTGTTTCTAGCGGGGACCCACAATGAGCAGTTCTTC	CASSLFLAGTHNEQFF
-	TRBV4-1	TRBJ1-3	TRBD1	TGCGCCAGCAGCCACCCGGGACAGGGAGTATACACCATATATTTT	CASSHPGQGVYTIYF
-	TRBV7-2	TRBJ2-3	TRBD2	TGTGCCAGCAGCCCTGGGACTAGCGGGGCTGCAGATACGCAGTATTTT	CASSPGTSGAADTQYF
once	TRBV5-5	TRBJ2-2	TRBD1	TGTGCCAGCAGTACCGTCAGGGGGACCGGGGAGCTGTTTTTT	CASSTVRGTGELFF
-	TRBV6-5	TRBJ1-2	TRBD1	TGTGCCAGCAGTAACCGACAGGGGGCGTTCGGCTACACCTTC	CASSNRQGAFGYTF
-	TRBV6-6	TRBJ1-2	TRBD1	TGTGCCAGCAGTTACGACCGACAGGGGGTTAACTATGGCTACACCTTC	CASSYDRQGVNYGYTF
-	TRBV5-1	TRBJ1-5	TRBD1	TGCGCCAGCAGAACCGGGACAGGGGCCGATCAGCCCCAGCATTTT	CASRTGTGADQPQHF
-	TRBV6-5	TRBJ2-6	-	TGTGCCAGCATCGGTTCTGGGGCCAACGTCCTGACTTTC	CASIGSGANVLTF
-	TRBV28	TRBJ2-4	TRBD1	TGTGCCAGCAGCGTTACGGGGACAGGGCCCATTCAGTACTTC	CASSVTGTGPIQYF
-	TRBV4-3	TRBJ1-4	-	TGCGCCAGCAGCCAAGGGACATATAGGATTGAAGAAAAACTGTTTTTT	CASSQGTYRIEEKLFF
-	TRBV10-2	TRBJ2-5	-	TGCGCCAGCAGTGGCTTAGGGGGGGTGGAAGAGACCCAGTACTTC	CASSGLGGVEETQYF
-	TRBV5-1	TRBJ1-1	-	TGCGCCAGCAGCCCCCTTGGGCAGGTGAACACTGAAGCTTTCTTT	CASSPLGQVNTEAFF
-	TRBV5-1	TRBJ2-5	TRBD2	TGCGCCAGCAAGGTGGAAGCGGGGGGGTCCGTGGAGACCCAGTACTTC	CASKVEAGGSVETQYF
-	TRBV5-1	TRBJ2-3	TRBD2	TGCGCCAGCAGCAGACTAGCGGGGGGGCCAGATACGCAGTATTTT	CASSRLAGGPDTQYF
-	TRBV5-1	TRBJ2-6	-	TGCGCCAGCAGCTTGGCAGGGCCTGGGGCCAACGTCCTGACTTTC	CASSLAGPGANVLTF
-	TRBV7-2	TRBJ2-1	-	TGTGCCAGCAGCTTAGGAGAGGGAAACCCGCAGTTCTTC	CASSLGEGNPQFF
-	TRBV7-8	TRBJ2-1	-	TGTGCCAGCAGCTTTGAGGGTTACAATGAGCAGTTCTTC	CASSFEGYNEQFF
-	TRBV29-1	TRBJ2-5	TRBD1	TGCAGCGCGGACAGGGGGCAAGGAGAGACCCAGTACTTC	CSADRGQGETQYF
-	TRBV19	TRBJ1-5	TRBD1	TGTGCCACCAAGCCCGGACAGGGCGGTCAGCCCCAGCATTTT	CATKPGQGGQPQHF
-	TRBV5-1	TRBJ2-3	TRBD2	TGCGCCAGCAGCTTTTCGAGCGGGGGGGCAACAGATACGCAGTATTTT	CASSFSSGGATDTQYF
-	TRBV5-8	TRBJ2-7	TRBD1	TGTGCCAGCAGTCGGGACAGGGTAAATGAGCAGTACTTC	CASSRDRVNEQYF
-	TRBV19	TRBJ2-4	TRBD1	TGTGCCAGTAGTATAGTAGGGGGCAGGGGGAACATTCAGTACTTC	CASSIVGGRGNIQYF
-	TRBV4-3	TRBJ1-2	-	TGCGCCAGCAGCCAAGCTGGGGCGGAAAGCAACTATGGCTACACCTTC	CASSQAGAESNYGYTF
few	TRBV5-1	TRBJ1-1	-	TGCGCCAGCAGCTTGCCCTCGTCCCTTGAAGCTTTCTTT	CASSLPSSLEAFF
-	TRBV4-2	TRBJ1-5	TRBD1	TGTGCCAGCAGCCAAGATGAGGGACAGGGTAATCAGCCCCAGCATTTT	CASSQDEGQGNQPQHF
-	TRBV6-5	TRBJ1-1	TRBD1	TGTGCCAGCAGTCCGGACCGGGACAGGGCCACTGAAGCTTTCTTT	CASSPDRDRATEAFF
-	TRBV2	TRBJ2-2	-	TGTGCCAGCAGTAGGGAGAACGGGGAGCTGTTTTTT	CASSRENGELFF
-	TRBV6-1	TRBJ2-1	TRBD2	TGTGCCAGCCGAATGGTACTAGCGGGAGAAAATGAGCAGTTCTTC	CASRMVLAGENEQFF
-	TRBV7-8	TRBJ2-1	-	TGTGCCAGCAGCTCCACGGGTCAGGTTAGGGGCAACTCGCAGTTCTTC	CASSSTGQVRGNSQFF